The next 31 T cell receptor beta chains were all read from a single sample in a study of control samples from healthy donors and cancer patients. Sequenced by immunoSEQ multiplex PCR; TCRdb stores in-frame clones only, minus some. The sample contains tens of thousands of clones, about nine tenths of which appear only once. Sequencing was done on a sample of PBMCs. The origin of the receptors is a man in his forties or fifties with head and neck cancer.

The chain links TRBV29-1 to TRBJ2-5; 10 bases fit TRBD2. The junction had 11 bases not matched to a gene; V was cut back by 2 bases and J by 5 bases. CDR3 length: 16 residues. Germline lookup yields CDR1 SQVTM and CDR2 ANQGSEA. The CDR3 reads CSVEQSSGSPRETQYF. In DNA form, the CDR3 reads TGCAGCGTTGAACAGTCTAGCGGGAGCCCTCGGGAGACCCAGTACTTC.

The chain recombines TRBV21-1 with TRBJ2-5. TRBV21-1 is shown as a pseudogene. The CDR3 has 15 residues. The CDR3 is CASIDYRRALETQYF. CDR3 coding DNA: TGTGCCAGCATCGATTACCGAAGGGCCTTGGAGACCCAGTACTTC.

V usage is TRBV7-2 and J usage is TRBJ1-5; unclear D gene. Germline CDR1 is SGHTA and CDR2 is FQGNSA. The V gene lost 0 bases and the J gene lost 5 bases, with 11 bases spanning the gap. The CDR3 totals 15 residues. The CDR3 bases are TGTGCCAGCAGCTTAGCGCGCAGAGCCGATCAGCCCCAGCATTTT. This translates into CASSLARRADQPQHF.

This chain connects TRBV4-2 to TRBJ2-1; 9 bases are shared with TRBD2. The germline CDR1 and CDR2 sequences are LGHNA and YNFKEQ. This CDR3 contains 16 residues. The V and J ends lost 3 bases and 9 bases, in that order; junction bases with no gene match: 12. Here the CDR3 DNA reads TGTGCCAGCAGCCAGGGACTAGCCCTACGAATAGGTGAGCAGTTCTTC. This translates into CASSQGLALRIGEQFF.

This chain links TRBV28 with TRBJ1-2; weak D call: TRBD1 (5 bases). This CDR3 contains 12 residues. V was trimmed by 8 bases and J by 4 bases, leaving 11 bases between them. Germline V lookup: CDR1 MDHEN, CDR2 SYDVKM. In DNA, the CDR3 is TGTGCCAGCCGAGACAGTCTCTATGGCTACACCTTC. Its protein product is CASRDSLYGYTF.

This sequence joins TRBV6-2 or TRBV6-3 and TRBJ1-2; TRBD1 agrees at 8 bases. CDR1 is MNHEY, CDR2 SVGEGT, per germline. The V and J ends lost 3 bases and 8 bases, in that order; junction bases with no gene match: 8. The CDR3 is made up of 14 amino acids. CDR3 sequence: CASSYTDREDGYTF. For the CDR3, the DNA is TGTGCCAGCAGTTATACGGACAGGGAGGACGGCTACACCTTC.

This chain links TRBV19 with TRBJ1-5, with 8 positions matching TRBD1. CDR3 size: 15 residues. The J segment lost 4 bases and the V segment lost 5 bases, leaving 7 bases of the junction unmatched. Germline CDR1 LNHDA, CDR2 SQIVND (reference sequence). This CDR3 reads CASSQGASGNQPQHF. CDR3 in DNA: TGTGCCAGTAGTCAGGGGGCCTCGGGGAATCAGCCCCAGCATTTT.

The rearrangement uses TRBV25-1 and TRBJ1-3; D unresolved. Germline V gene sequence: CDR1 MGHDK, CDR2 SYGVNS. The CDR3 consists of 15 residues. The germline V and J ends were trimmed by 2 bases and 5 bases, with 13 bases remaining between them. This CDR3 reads CASSEGSQWRNTIYF. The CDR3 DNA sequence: TGTGCCAGCAGTGAAGGTAGCCAGTGGAGAAACACCATATATTTT.

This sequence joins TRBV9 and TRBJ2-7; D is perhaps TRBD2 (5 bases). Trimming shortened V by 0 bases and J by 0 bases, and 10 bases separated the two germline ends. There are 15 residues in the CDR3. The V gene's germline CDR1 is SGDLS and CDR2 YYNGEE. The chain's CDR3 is CASSVGPGNSYEQYF. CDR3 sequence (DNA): TGTGCCAGCAGCGTAGGGCCCGGGAACTCCTACGAGCAGTACTTC.

CDR3 residues: CASIIRVHQPQHF. For the CDR3, the DNA is TGCGCCAGCATCATCAGGGTTCATCAGCCCCAGCATTTT. The chain employs TRBV10-1 and TRBJ1-5; TRBD1 might be the D (5 bases). The germline V and J ends were trimmed by 7 bases and 5 bases, with 12 bases remaining between them. The length of the CDR3 is 13 residues. CDR1 and CDR2 (germline): WNHNN, SYGVQD (reference sequence).

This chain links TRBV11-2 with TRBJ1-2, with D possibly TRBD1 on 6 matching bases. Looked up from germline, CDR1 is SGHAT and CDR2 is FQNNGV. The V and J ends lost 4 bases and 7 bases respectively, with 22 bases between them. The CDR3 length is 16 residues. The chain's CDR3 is CASSSTGGQGVGGYTF. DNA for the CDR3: TGTGCCAGCAGCTCAACCGGGGGGCAGGGTGTGGGTGGCTACACCTTC.

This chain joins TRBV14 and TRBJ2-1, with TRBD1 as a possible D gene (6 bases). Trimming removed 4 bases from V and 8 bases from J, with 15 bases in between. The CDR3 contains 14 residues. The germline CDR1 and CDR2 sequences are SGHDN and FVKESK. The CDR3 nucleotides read TGTGCCAGCAGCCCGTCAGGGGCCAGGGATGAGCAGTTCTTC. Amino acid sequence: CASSPSGARDEQFF. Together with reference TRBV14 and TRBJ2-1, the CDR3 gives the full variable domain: EAGVTQFPSHSVIEKGQTVTLRCDPISGHDNLYWYRRVMGKEIKFLLHFVKESKQDESGMPNNRFLAERTGGTYSTLKVQPAELEDSGVYFCASSPSGARDEQFFGPGTRLTVL.

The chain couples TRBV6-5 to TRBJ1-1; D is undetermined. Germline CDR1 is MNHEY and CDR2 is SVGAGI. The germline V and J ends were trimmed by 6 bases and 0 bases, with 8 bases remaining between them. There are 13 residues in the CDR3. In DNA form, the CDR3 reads TGTGCCAGCAGGTCAAACATGAACACTGAAGCTTTCTTT. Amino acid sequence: CASRSNMNTEAFF.

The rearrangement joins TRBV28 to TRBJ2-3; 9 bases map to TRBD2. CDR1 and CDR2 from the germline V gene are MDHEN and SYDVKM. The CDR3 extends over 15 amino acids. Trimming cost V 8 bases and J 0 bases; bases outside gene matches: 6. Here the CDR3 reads CASELAGTSTDTQYF. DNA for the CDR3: TGTGCCAGCGAGCTAGCGGGGACTAGCACAGATACGCAGTATTTT.

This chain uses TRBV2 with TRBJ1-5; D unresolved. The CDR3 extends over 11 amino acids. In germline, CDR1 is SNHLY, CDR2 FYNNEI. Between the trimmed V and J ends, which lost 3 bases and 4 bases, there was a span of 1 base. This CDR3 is CASSDNQPQHF. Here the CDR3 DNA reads TGTGCCAGCAGTGATAATCAGCCCCAGCATTTT.

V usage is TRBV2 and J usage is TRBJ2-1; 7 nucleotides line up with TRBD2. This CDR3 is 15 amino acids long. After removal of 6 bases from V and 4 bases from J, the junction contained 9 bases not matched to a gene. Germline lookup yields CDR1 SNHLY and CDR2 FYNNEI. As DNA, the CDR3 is TGTGCCAGCAGATACTCTAGCGGATCTTACAATGAGCAGTTCTTC. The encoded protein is CASRYSSGSYNEQFF.

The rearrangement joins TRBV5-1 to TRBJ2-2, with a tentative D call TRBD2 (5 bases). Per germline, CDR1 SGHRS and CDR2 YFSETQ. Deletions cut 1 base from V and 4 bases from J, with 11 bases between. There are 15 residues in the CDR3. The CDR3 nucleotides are TGCGCCAGCAGCTTGCAGGAGGCAGGCACCGGGGAGCTGTTTTTT. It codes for CASSLQEAGTGELFF.

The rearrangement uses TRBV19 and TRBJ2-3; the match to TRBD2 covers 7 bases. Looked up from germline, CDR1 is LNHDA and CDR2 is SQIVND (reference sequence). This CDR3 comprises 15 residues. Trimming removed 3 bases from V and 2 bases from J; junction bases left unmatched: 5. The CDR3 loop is CASSIPSGATDTQYF. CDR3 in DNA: TGTGCCAGTAGTATCCCTAGCGGAGCCACAGATACGCAGTATTTT.

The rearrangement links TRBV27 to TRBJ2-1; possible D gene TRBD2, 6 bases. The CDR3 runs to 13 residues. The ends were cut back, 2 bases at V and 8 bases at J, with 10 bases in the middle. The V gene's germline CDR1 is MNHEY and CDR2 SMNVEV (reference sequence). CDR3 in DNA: TGTGCCAGCAGTTTAGCAACTAGCTATGAGCAGTTCTTC. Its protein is CASSLATSYEQFF.

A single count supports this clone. The chain's CDR3 is CASRSGLAGDPAYNEQFF. Written as DNA, the CDR3 is TGTGCCAGTAGGTCGGGACTAGCGGGGGACCCCGCCTACAATGAGCAGTTCTTC. The rearrangement joins TRBV19 to TRBJ2-1, with 14 bases aligning to TRBD2. Germline CDR1 is LNHDA and CDR2 is SQIVND (reference sequence). The J segment lost 2 bases and the V segment lost 6 bases, leaving 9 bases of the junction unmatched. The CDR3 covers 18 residues.

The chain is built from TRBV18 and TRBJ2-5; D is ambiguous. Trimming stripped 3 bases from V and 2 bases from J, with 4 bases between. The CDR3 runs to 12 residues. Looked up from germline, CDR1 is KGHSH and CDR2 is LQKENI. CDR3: CASSPTQETQYF. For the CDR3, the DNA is TGTGCCAGCTCACCGACTCAAGAGACCCAGTACTTC.

This CDR3 reads CASSAGLAGGGAYEQYF. CDR3 sequence (DNA): TGTGCCAGCTCCGCAGGACTAGCGGGAGGTGGGGCCTACGAGCAGTACTTC. J is TRBJ2-7 and V is TRBV18; 14 nucleotides align to TRBD2. Losses at the gene ends were 6 bases for V and 2 bases for J; bases not matched to a gene: 9. Per the germline V gene, CDR1 is KGHSH and CDR2 is LQKENI. This CDR3 comprises 17 residues.

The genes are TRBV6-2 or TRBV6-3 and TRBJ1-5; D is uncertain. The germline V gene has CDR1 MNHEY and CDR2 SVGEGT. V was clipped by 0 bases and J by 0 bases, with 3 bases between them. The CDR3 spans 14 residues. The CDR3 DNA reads TGTGCCAGCAGTTACTCCTATAGCAATCAGCCCCAGCATTTT. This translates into CASSYSYSNQPQHF.

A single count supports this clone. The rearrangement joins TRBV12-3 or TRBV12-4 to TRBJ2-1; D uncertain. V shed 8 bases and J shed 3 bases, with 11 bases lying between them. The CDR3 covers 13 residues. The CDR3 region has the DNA TGTGCCAGCCAAGGGTGGGGCTACAATGAGCAGTTCTTC. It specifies CASQGWGYNEQFF.

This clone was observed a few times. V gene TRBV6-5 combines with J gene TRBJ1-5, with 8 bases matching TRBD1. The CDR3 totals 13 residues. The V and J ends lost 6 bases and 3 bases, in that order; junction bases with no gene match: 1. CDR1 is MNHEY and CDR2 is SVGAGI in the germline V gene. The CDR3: CASRGQDNQPQHF. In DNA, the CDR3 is TGTGCCAGCAGGGGACAGGACAATCAGCCCCAGCATTTT.

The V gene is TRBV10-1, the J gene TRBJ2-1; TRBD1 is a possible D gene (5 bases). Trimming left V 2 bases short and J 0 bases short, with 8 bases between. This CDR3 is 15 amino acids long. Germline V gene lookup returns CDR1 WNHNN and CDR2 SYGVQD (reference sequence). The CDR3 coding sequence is TGCGCCAGCAGTGAGGACAGCAGCTCCTACAATGAGCAGTTCTTC. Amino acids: CASSEDSSSYNEQFF.

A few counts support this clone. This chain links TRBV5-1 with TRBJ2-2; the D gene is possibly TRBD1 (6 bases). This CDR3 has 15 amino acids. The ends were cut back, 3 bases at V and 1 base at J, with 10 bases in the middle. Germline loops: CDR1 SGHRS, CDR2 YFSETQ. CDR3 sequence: CASSSGTLNTGELFF. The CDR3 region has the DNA TGCGCCAGCAGCTCCGGGACACTGAACACCGGGGAGCTGTTTTTT.

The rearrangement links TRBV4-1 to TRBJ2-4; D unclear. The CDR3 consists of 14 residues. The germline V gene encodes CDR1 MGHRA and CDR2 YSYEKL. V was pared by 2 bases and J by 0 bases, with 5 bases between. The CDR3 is CASSQPLAKNIQYF. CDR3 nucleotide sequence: TGCGCCAGCAGCCAACCACTAGCCAAAAACATTCAGTACTTC.

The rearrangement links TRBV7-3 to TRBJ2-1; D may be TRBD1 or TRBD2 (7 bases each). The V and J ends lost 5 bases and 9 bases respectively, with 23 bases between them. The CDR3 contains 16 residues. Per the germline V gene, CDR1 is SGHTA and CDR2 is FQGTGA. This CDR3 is CASSPTAGGAGGEQFF. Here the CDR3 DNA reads TGTGCCAGCAGCCCCACCGCAGGGGGGGCGGGCGGTGAGCAGTTCTTC.

CDR3 bases: TGTGCCATCAGTGAGTCAGAGGGTCAGCCCCAGCATTTT. It translates to CAISESEGQPQHF. The chain has TRBV10-3 and TRBJ1-5, with D unclear. V lost 0 bases and J lost 6, with 6 bases in between. This CDR3 is built from 13 residues. Germline assignment: CDR1 ENHRY and CDR2 SYGVKD.

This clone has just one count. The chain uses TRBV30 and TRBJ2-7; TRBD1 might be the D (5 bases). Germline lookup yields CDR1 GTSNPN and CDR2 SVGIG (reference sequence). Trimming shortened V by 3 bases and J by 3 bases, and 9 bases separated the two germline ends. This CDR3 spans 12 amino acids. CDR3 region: CAWSADSYEQYF. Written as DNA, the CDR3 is TGTGCCTGGAGCGCCGACAGCTACGAGCAGTACTTC.